A single T cell receptor (beta chain) is shown here with its context. Antigen unknown. V gave up 4 bases and J gave up 6 bases; unmatched junction bases: 8. The CDR3 is made up of 15 amino acids. Germline loops: CDR1 LGHNA, CDR2 YNFKEQ. Tumor tissue was taken before any definitive surgery or chemotherapy was given. Here immunoSEQ multiplex PCR was the method, and the copy in TCRdb shows in-frame clones only, minus some. This table has roughly 6,000 clones, around 72% appearing once. The data were obtained in a study of high-grade serous ovarian cancer treatment subgroups. Findings of the study overall: Bulk tumor TCR sequencing gave no spatial information.

Sample: tumor tissue. The chain links TRBV4-2 to TRBJ2-1, with TRBD2 matching 8 bases. The TCR originated in a human donor with high-grade serous ovarian cancer. The CDR3: CASSRLAGNANEQFF. The CDR3 DNA reads as TGTGCCAGCAGCCGGTTAGCGGGGAACGCCAATGAGCAGTTCTTC.